The 5 T cell receptor beta chains listed next were all sequenced from one sample in a study of cytomegalovirus exposure and HLA in healthy donors (dated by TCRdb to about 2017). To prepare the library, the immunoSEQ multiplex PCR assay was applied. A mixture of 60 forward primers for TCR Vbeta segments and 13 reverse primers for TCR Jbeta segments was used in the multiplex PCR. The table comes from immuneACCESS by way of TCRdb, which keeps in-frame sequences with V and J called. Part of the clones is missing from these tables; in studies checked, under half for an unresolved V gene and the rest for unknown reasons. Recorded for this sample are more than 110,000 clones; approximately 71% of them occurred a single time. The top ten constitute nearly 5% of the sample. What was sequenced was PBMCs. The origin of the receptors is a woman between 50 and 59 years old in good health and CMV-seronegative.

The V and J genes are TRBV2 and TRBJ2-5; weak D call: TRBD1 (5 bases). The CDR3 has 13 residues. V was pared by 4 bases and J by 4 bases, with 10 bases between. Per germline, CDR1 SNHLY and CDR2 FYNNEI. In nucleotides, the CDR3 is TGTGCCAGCAGTGTCCCAGGGCGAGAGACCCAGTACTTC. This gives the protein CASSVPGRETQYF.

The V and J genes are TRBV2 and TRBJ2-7; 7 positions match TRBD1. The CDR3 covers 12 residues. Per the germline V gene, CDR1 is SNHLY and CDR2 is FYNNEI. Trimming took 8 bases from V and 5 from J; bases not matched to a gene: 6. The CDR3 nucleotides are TGTGCCAGCGGACAGGTGAGAGACGAGCAGTACTTC. It encodes CASGQVRDEQYF.

This chain uses TRBV7-3 with TRBJ2-6; 9 bases are shared with TRBD1. CDR3 length: 15 amino acids. Germline-derived CDR1 and CDR2 are SGHTA and FQGTGA. The ends lost 5 bases at V and 10 bases at J; junction bases unmatched: 9. The CDR3 bases are TGTGCCAGCAGCCCCAACAGGGGGCTTGGAAACGTCCTGACTTTC. Translated, it gives CASSPNRGLGNVLTF. Full variable domain (rest looked up from reference TRBV7-3 and TRBJ2-6): GAGVSQTPSNKVTEKGKYVELRCDPISGHTALYWYRQSLGQGPEFLIYFQGTGAADDSGLPNDRFFAVRPEGSVSTLKIQRTERGDSAVYLCASSPNRGLGNVLTFGAGSRLTVL.

The chain recombines TRBV11-1 with TRBJ1-2, with TRBD1 matching over 8 bases. V shed 3 bases and J 5 bases; nucleotides not matched to a gene: 8. CDR1 is SGHAT, CDR2 FQDESV, per germline (reference sequence). CDR3 length: 15 residues. The CDR3 reads CASSFRTGPQYGYTF. In DNA form, the CDR3 reads TGTGCCAGCAGCTTTCGGACAGGGCCTCAGTATGGCTACACCTTC.

The V call is TRBV6-5, the J call TRBJ1-4, with a tentative D call TRBD1 (5 bases). The length of the CDR3 is 11 residues. Germline CDR1 is MNHEY and CDR2 is SVGAGI. Trimming took 5 bases from V and 14 from J, leaving 12 bases between them. The CDR3 bases are TGTGCCAGCAGTGAAGTAGGGGTGCTGTTTTTT. The encoded protein is CASSEVGVLFF.